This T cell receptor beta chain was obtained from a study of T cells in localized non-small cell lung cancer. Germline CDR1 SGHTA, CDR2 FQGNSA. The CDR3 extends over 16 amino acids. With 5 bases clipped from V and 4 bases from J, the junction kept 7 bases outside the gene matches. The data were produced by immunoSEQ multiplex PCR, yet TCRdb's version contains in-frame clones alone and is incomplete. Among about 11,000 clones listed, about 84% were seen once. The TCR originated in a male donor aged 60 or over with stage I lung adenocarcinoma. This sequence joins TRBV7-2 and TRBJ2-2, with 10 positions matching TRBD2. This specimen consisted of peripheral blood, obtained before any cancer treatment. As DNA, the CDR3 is TGTGCCAGCAGCACAGCGGGGGGGCTCGGCACCGGGGAGCTGTTTTTT. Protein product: CASSTAGGLGTGELFF.